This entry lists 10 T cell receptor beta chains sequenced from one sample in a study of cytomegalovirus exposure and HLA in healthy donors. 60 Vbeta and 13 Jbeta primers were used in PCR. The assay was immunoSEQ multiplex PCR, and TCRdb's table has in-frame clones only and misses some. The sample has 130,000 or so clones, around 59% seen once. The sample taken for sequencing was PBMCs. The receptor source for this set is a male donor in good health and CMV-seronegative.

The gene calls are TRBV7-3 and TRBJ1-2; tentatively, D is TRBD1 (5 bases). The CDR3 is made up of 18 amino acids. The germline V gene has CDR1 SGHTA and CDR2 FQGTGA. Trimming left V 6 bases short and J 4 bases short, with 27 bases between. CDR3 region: CASSLSQGLESIGYGYTF. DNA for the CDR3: TGTGCCAGCAGTTTATCTCAGGGTCTTGAAAGTATAGGCTATGGCTACACCTTC.

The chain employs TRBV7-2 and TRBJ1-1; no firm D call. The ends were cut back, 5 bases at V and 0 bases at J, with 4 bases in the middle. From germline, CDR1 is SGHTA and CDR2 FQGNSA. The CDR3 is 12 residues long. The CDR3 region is CASSRLNTEAFF. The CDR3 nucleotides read TGTGCCAGCAGCCGTTTGAACACTGAAGCTTTCTTT.

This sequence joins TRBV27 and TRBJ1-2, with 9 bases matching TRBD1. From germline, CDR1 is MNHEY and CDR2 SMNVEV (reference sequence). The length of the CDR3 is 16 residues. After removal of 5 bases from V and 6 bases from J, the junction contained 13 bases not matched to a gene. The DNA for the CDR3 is TGTGCCAGCAGTGGAAGGCGGGACAGGGCAAAGGATGGCTACACCTTC. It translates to CASSGRRDRAKDGYTF.

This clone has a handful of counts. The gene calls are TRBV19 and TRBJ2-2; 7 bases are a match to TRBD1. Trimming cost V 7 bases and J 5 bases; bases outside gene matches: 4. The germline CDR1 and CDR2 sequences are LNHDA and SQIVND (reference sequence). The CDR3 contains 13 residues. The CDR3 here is CASTPTGTGELFF. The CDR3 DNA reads TGTGCCAGTACTCCGACAGGGACCGGGGAGCTGTTTTTT.

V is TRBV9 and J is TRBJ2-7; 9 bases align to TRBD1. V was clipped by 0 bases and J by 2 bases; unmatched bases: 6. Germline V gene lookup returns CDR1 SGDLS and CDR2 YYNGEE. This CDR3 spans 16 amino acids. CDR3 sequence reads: CASSVGGTGRAYEQYF. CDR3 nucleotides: TGTGCCAGCAGCGTAGGAGGGACAGGGAGGGCCTACGAGCAGTACTTC.

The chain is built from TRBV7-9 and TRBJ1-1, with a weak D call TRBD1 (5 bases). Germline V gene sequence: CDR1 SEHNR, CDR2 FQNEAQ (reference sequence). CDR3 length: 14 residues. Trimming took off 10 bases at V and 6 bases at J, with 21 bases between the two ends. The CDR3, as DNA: TGTGCCATCAAAGGGGAGGGAGCCCGGCCTGAAGCTTTCTTT. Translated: CAIKGEGARPEAFF.

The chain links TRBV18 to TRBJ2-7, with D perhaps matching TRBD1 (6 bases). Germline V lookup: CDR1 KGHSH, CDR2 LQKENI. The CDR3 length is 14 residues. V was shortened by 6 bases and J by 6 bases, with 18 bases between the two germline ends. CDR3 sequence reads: CASSPDRGLVEQYF. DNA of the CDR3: TGTGCCAGCTCCCCGGACAGAGGGCTGGTCGAGCAGTACTTC. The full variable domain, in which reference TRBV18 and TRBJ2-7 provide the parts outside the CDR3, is NAGVMQNPRHLVRRRGQEARLRCSPMKGHSHVYWYRQLPEEGLKFMVYLQKENIIDESGMPKERFSAEFPKEGPSILRIQQVVRGDSAAYFCASSPDRGLVEQYFGPGTRLTVT.

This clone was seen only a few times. CDR3 nucleotides: TGCGCCAGCAGCCAAGATGCCAGGGCAATCGTCTCTGGAAACACCATATATTTT. This sequence encodes CASSQDARAIVSGNTIYF. The rearrangement joins TRBV4-3 to TRBJ1-3; the D gene is possibly TRBD1 (5 bases). Looked up from germline, CDR1 is LGHNA and CDR2 is YSLEER. V lost 0 bases and J 0 bases, leaving 15 bases between the germline ends. The CDR3 covers 18 residues.

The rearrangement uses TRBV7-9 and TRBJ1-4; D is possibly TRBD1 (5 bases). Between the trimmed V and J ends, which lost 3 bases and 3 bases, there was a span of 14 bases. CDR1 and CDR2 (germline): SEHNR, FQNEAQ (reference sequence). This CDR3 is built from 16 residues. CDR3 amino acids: CASSFGGGGPNEKLFF. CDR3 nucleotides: TGTGCCAGCAGCTTCGGCGGGGGAGGCCCTAATGAAAAACTGTTTTTT.

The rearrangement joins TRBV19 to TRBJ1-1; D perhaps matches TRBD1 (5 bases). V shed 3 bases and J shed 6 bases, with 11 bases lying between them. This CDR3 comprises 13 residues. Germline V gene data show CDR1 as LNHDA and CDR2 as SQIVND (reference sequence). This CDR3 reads CASSMTEISEAFF. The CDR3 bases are TGTGCCAGTAGTATGACAGAGATCTCTGAAGCTTTCTTT.